The T cell receptor beta chain under discussion was sequenced for a study of radiation and T cells in renal cell carcinoma. Study background: Nephrectomy followed 15 Gy stereotactic body radiation by 4 weeks. Study results and caveats: In blood, top tumor clones expanded by 2 weeks, shrinking by 4.

Time point: blood 2 weeks post-SBRT. Treatment of the sample: 15 Gy SBRT to primary tumor, nephrectomy 4 weeks later. Radiation-treated patients gave blood at baseline, week 2 and week 4. The tumor was a clear cell renal cell carcinoma. Only in-frame clones appear in the TCRdb table, and some are missing; sequencing was by immunoSEQ multiplex PCR. Of around 70,000 clones listed, about 81% are singletons. The CDR3 contains 14 residues. The V gene lost 0 bases and the J gene lost 0 bases, with 6 bases spanning the gap. Germline CDR1 is SGDLS and CDR2 is YYNGEE. In regard to this clone: Antigen unknown.

Sequencing used blood, obtained from a patient whose treatment included radiotherapy and nephrectomy. The sequence derives from a man aged 55 to 70 with renal cell carcinoma. This chain joins TRBV9 and TRBJ1-1; D uncertain. CDR3 amino acids: CASSVAIMNTEAFF. The CDR3 bases are TGTGCCAGCAGCGTAGCTATCATGAACACTGAAGCTTTCTTT.